This TCR beta chain was identified in a study of T cell responses to AZD1222 COVID-19 vaccine (dated by TCRdb to the early 2020s). General notes on the study: A total of approximately 240 trial participants underwent TCR sequencing, of whom 200 to 220 had received two doses of AZD1222 and roughly 26 had received two doses of the MenACWY control vaccine. Trial participants were enrolled by age into subgroups of 18-55, 56-69 and 70-plus years, and about 150, 27 and 61 TCR-sequenced participants, respectively, were included in these subgroups.

Including the terminal cysteine and phenylalanine, the CDR3 comprises 15 residues. The CDR3 DNA has 45 bases and is translated from base 1. The junction shows trimming of 0 bases on V and 15 bases on J, and the gene matches do not reach 9 bases of it. Based on the germline V gene, the CDR1 and CDR2 sequences are MNHEY and SVGAGI. The research as a whole found: Participants were mostly white British, with more females than males. The authors suggested clonal diversity may have been underestimated. The vaccine-associated CD4 TCRs covered the entire spike protein, and the dominant responses fell in regions 160-218 and 743-854. In the small 56-69-year group, the increase in depth fell short of significance, most likely because of low power. Only a handful of AZD1222 recipients were SARS-CoV-2 seropositive at baseline, limiting conclusions about previously exposed vaccinees. Nearly half of unique spike-specific TCRs reportedly recognized epitopes outside regions mutated in the B.1.351 and B.1.1.7 variants. Because no day 14 peak-response samples were available, repertoires were characterized only after the peak T cell response. After two AZD1222 doses, spike-specific TCR breadth and depth were significantly higher than at day 0 and than in MenACWY recipients.

The CDR3 regions of human TCRbeta chains were subjected to immunosequencing. Under the source paper's analysis protocol: TCRs in the repertoires were compared against a reference library of SARS-CoV-2-specific TCRs that had been generated with the MIRA antigen-specificity platform. Breadth meant the fraction of unique TCRs that were SARS-CoV-2-associated, whereas depth meant the fraction of total T cells that were SARS-CoV-2-associated. Each spike-specific TCR was assigned to its reactive spike region and to a CD4 or CD8 class using the MIRA data. Log10-transformed breadth and depth values were compared by one-way ANOVA with Sidak's multiple comparisons tests. TCRdb took over this immuneACCESS table, retaining in-frame rearrangements with V and J assigned. Such tables are incomplete; in checked studies, under half of the missing clones stem from an unresolved V gene, and the remainder is unexplained. The D gene and trimming were derived from the DNA, and the V and J assignments and clone size from that table. For this sample the table gives some 110,000 clones, of which 70% to 90% were detected only once. The top ten hold roughly 4% of the sample.

A word on this clone: Which antigen it targets is not known. No base qualities exist here, and no much larger clone lies one base off it.

The time point label here, explained by the study, means: baseline before first vaccination. The sample's treatment or condition label is to be understood as: meningococcal conjugate vaccine given as trial control. Vaccinee samples were obtained from the UK trials COV001 and COV002, which included a single-blind randomized controlled phase 2/3 trial of AZD1222 (ChAdOx1 nCoV-19) in healthy adults. For TCRbeta chain sequencing, PBMC samples from trial participants were taken at day 0 and at day 28 after the second dose. The receptor comes from an adult in good health. This specimen consisted of peripheral blood, obtained on day 0 of MenACWY control vaccination. The V and J segments used are TRBV6-5 and TRBJ1-6, with 9 bases in between that match TRBD1. At the DNA level, the sequence is TGTGCCAGCAGTTACTCGAGGGACAGGGTGTCATTCCTCCACTTT. It translates as CASSYSRDRVSFLHF.